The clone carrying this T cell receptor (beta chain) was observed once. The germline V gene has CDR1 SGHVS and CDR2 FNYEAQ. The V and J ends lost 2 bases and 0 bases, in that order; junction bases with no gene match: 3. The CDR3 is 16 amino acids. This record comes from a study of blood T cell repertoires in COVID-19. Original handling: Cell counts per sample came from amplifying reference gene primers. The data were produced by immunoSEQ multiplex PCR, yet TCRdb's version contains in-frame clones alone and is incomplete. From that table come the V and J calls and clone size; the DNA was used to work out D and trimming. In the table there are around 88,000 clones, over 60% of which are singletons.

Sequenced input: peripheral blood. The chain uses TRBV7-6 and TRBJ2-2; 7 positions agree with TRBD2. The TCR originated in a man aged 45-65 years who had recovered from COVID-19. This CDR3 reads CASSLIGGTNTGELFF. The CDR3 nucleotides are TGTGCCAGCAGCTTAATCGGGGGGACGAACACCGGGGAGCTGTTTTTT.